This paragraph covers one TCR beta chain sequence. The target of this receptor is not known. No base-level quality is on record; no much larger clone is a single base apart. The receptor library was made with the immunoSEQ multiplex PCR assay. TCRdb limited this immuneACCESS table to in-frame rearrangements with V and J called. A share of clones is missing; checked studies link under half to unresolved V genes, and the rest is unexplained. The sample table holds roughly 80,000 clones, of which over 85% were seen once. Less than 7% of the sample is in the top ten clones. The entry originates in a study of control samples from healthy donors and cancer patients (TCRdb year 2020). The germline V gene encodes CDR1 SNHLY and CDR2 FYNNEI. The CDR3 sequence holds 13 residues, the cysteine and phenylalanine included. The read is trimmed to its CDR3 DNA, 39 bases read in frame from base 1. Cut back by 4 bases and 8 bases, the V and J ends lie 11 bases apart.

The receptor's source is a man over 45 in good health. The sequence joins TRBV2 to TRBJ2-2; the D gene cannot be resolved beyond TRBD1 or TRBD2, each matching 7 bases. The specimen sequenced was blood. The CDR3 region: CASSGQGGGELFF. The DNA sequence reads TGTGCCAGCAGTGGACAGGGAGGGGGGGAGCTGTTTTTT.